This is a list of T cell receptor beta chains from one sample in a study of blood T cell repertoires in COVID-19. TCRdb's table, derived via immunoSEQ multiplex PCR, lists solely in-frame clones and lacks some. This table has approximately 290,000 clones, around 89% appearing once. The sequenced sample was peripheral blood. These receptors were collected from a man aged 25-45 years with acute or convalescent COVID-19. Each CDR3 is given with its conserved first and last residue. Fields, in order: J gene, clone size, V gene, D gene, CDR3 DNA, CDR3 protein. D genes are given only for firm matches. Part of the rows lack a size; the others show once, few, many or a class for expanded clones.

TRBJ2-1 | NA | TRBV6-6 | NA | TGTGCCAGCAGTTACGTTAGGGGAAGCTCCTACAATGAGCAGTTCTTC | CASSYVRGSSYNEQFF
TRBJ2-7 | NA | TRBV28 | TRBD1 | TGTGCCAGCAGCCCCGGGCGCAGGGGGTCCTACGAGCAGTACTTC | CASSPGRRGSYEQYF
TRBJ1-1 | NA | TRBV5-1 | NA | TGCGCCAGCAGCTTCGGGACTGCATTTGACACTGAAGCTTTCTTT | CASSFGTAFDTEAFF
TRBJ1-2 | NA | TRBV19 | NA | TGTGCCAGTAGTTTCACCGGGAGCGGAATTGGCTACACCTTC | CASSFTGSGIGYTF
TRBJ1-5 | few | TRBV18 | NA | TGTGCCAGCTCACCACCGGGGGGGTTGGGACAGCCCCAGCATTTT | CASSPPGGLGQPQHF
TRBJ2-7 | NA | TRBV5-4 | TRBD1 | TGTGCCAGCAGCTTGGCTCCGGGACAGACTTACGAGCAGTACTTC | CASSLAPGQTYEQYF
TRBJ1-2 | NA | TRBV18 | TRBD1 | TGTGCCAGCTCACCGTGGGACAGGGGGAACTATGGCTACACCTTC | CASSPWDRGNYGYTF
TRBJ2-7 | NA | TRBV11-2 | NA | TGTGCCAGCAGCTCTCCAGTTTACGAGCAGTACTTC | CASSSPVYEQYF
TRBJ2-5 | NA | TRBV4-1 | NA | TGCGCCAGCAGCCAATCCGTGGAGACCCAGTACTTC | CASSQSVETQYF
TRBJ1-6 | NA | TRBV21-1 | NA | TGTGCCAGCAGCAAAGCGGTATGGACAGCCGATAATTCACCCCTCCACTTT | CASSKAVWTADNSPLHF
TRBJ2-7 | once | TRBV7-9 | TRBD1 | TGTGCCAGCAACCCGGGACAGGGGTTCTACGAGCAGTACTTC | CASNPGQGFYEQYF
TRBJ2-1 | once | TRBV19 | TRBD2 | TGTGCCAGTAGTATCCGGCGGGAGCCGTACAATGAGCAGTTCTTC | CASSIRREPYNEQFF
TRBJ1-1 | NA | TRBV27 | NA | TGTGCCAGCAGTTTAGCAGGTATGAACACTGAAGCTTTCTTT | CASSLAGMNTEAFF
TRBJ1-1 | NA | TRBV4-1 | NA | TGCGCCAGCAGCCAATTCGGGGATGGGGCTGAAGCTTTCTTT | CASSQFGDGAEAFF
TRBJ2-7 | NA | TRBV5-1 | TRBD1 | TGCGCCAGCAGCTTGGCCGGGTATGGACAGGGGTACGAGCAGTACTTC | CASSLAGYGQGYEQYF
TRBJ1-1 | NA | TRBV2 | TRBD1 | TGTGCCAGCAGGAATCAAGTCGACAGGGGGACTGAAGCTTTCTTT | CASRNQVDRGTEAFF
TRBJ2-2 | NA | TRBV10-1 | NA | TGCGCCAGCAGTGAGGGGCAGGGTGTTCGAACCGGGGAGCTGTTTTTT | CASSEGQGVRTGELFF
TRBJ1-1 | NA | TRBV18 | NA | TGTGCCAGCTCACTACACCCCGTCCTGAACACTGAAGCTTTCTTT | CASSLHPVLNTEAFF
TRBJ1-1 | NA | TRBV28 | TRBD1 | TGTGCCAGCAGGGGAACAGGACAGGGGGTGGGCACTGAAGCTTTCTTT | CASRGTGQGVGTEAFF